This TCR beta chain derives from a study of T cells after somatic rescue of genetic block. Assay: immunoSEQ multiplex PCR; the TCRdb copy retains only in-frame clones and omits some. In the table there are about 110,000 clones, around 90% of which are singletons. Trimming pared 1 base from V and 2 bases from J, leaving 0 bases between. The CDR3 extends over 11 amino acids. Per germline, CDR1 SGHRS and CDR2 YFSETQ. Material for sequencing was peripheral blood mononuclear cells (PBMCs). The clonotype originates from a woman aged 18-30 years. The chain carries TRBV5-1 and TRBJ1-1; D remains unclear. The CDR3: CASSLNTEAFF. The CDR3 bases are TGCGCCAGCAGCTTGAACACTGAAGCTTTCTTT.